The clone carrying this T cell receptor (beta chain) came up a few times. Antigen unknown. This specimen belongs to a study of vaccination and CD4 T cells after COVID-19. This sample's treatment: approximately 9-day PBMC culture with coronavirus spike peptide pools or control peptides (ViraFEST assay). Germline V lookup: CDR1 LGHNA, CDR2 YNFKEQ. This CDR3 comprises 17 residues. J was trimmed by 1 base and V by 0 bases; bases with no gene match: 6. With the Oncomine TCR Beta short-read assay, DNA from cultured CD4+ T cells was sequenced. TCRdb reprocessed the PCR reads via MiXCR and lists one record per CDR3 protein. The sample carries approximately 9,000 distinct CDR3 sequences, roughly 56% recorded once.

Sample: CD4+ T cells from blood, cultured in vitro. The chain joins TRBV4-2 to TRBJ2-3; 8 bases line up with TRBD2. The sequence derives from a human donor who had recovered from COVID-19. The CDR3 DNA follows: TGTGCCAGCAGCCAAGATGGTAGTAGCGGGGGCACAGATACGCAGTATTTT. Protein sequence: CASSQDGSSGGTDTQYF.